Below, 5 T cell receptor beta chains from the same sample are listed, as sequenced in a study of vaccination and CD4 T cells after COVID-19. The treatment denotes: approximately nine-day PBMC culture with coronavirus spike peptide pools or control peptides (ViraFEST assay). These TCRs are of unknown antigen specificity. Cultured CD4+ T-cell DNA underwent Oncomine TCR Beta short-read sequencing. One entry per CDR3 protein results from TCRdb running MiXCR on the PCR reads. Of more than 10,000 distinct CDR3 sequences in the sample, 46% were seen once. Source material: CD4+ T cells from blood, cultured in vitro. The receptors derive from a human donor who had recovered from COVID-19.

In nucleotides, the CDR3 is TGTGCCAGCAGCGCCGGAGAGACCCAGTACTTC. Protein product: CASSAGETQYF. The chain carries TRBV7-7 and TRBJ2-5; no firm D call. Germline CDR1 and CDR2: SSHAT and FNYEAQ (reference sequence). CDR3 length: 11 residues. The V and J ends lost 5 bases and 4 bases respectively, with 5 bases between them.

This clonotype was counted only a few times. J is TRBJ1-1 and V is TRBV19; D call uncertain. Germline assignment: CDR1 LNHDA and CDR2 SQIVND (reference sequence). The CDR3 has 11 residues. Trimming shortened V by 4 bases and J by 11 bases, and 11 bases separated the two germline ends. The CDR3 sequence is CASSRGNRAFF. The CDR3 nucleotides are TGTGCCAGTAGTAGAGGGAATCGGGCTTTCTTT. The entire variable domain, with the rest obtained from reference TRBV19 and TRBJ1-1, is as follows: DGGITQSPKYLFRKEGQNVTLSCEQNLNHDAMYWYRQDPGQGLRLIYYSQIVNDFQKGDIAEGYSVSREKKESFPLTVTSAQKNPTAFYLCASSRGNRAFFGQGTRLTVV.

This chain links TRBV19 with TRBJ2-5; no clear D gene. Germline V gives CDR1 LNHDA, CDR2 SQIVND (reference sequence). V dropped 3 bases and J dropped 8 bases, with 10 bases sitting between them. The CDR3 has 12 residues. The CDR3 nucleotides read TGTGCCAGTAGTATCGGTTGGGGTACCCAGTACTTC. Translation: CASSIGWGTQYF.

This clonotype was detected only a few times. The rearrangement links TRBV23-1 to TRBJ1-5; perhaps TRBD1 as D (6 bases). TRBV23-1 is an open reading frame whose function is uncertain. The CDR3 spans 14 residues. V lost 3 bases and J lost 4, with 10 bases in between. The CDR3 DNA follows: TGCGCCAGCAGTCACTACAGGGCTAATCAGCCCCAGCATTTT. Amino acid sequence: CASSHYRANQPQHF.

This chain links TRBV5-4 with TRBJ1-6; 10 bases are a match to TRBD1. Germline loops: CDR1 SGHNT, CDR2 YYREEE (reference sequence). Trimming cost V 3 bases and J 7 bases; bases outside gene matches: 7. The CDR3 length is 16 residues. The CDR3 sequence is CASSSFDRGQNSPLHF. In nucleotides, the CDR3 is TGTGCCAGCAGCTCGTTTGACAGGGGGCAGAATTCACCCCTCCACTTT. Full variable domain (outside the CDR3, taken from reference TRBV5-4 and TRBJ1-6): ETGVTQSPTHLIKTRGQQVTLRCSSQSGHNTVSWYQQALGQGPQFIFQYYREEENGRGNFPPRFSGLQFPNYSSELNVNALELDDSALYLCASSSFDRGQNSPLHFGNGTRLTVT.